The 10 T cell receptor beta chains below all came from one sample that was sequenced in a study of tumor and adjacent non-tumor tissue in lung cancer. Three rounds of nested PCR, following a modified ARM-PCR protocol, produced the TCRbeta library. TCRdb re-called the multiplex PCR reads with MiXCR, one entry per CDR3 protein. The top ten hold around an eighth of the sample, which has some 77,000 distinct CDR3 sequences, around two thirds seen once. This sample's RNA came from whole unsorted tissue. The material sequenced was lung tumor tissue. Receptors were obtained from a woman in her 70s with non-small cell lung cancer.

With regard to this clonotype: The junction differs from germline at one of its ends, possibly a read error. This chain connects TRBV10-3 to TRBJ2-2; D perhaps matches TRBD1 (6 bases). This CDR3 is built from 16 residues. The germline V gene has CDR1 ENHRY and CDR2 SYGVKD. The CDR3 DNA sequence: TGTGCCATCAGTGAGTCTGGGACAAGGGTCACCGAGGAGCTGTTTTTT. It translates to CAISESGTRVTEELFF.

In regard to this clonotype: Without the conserved terminal phenylalanine or tryptophan, this CDR3 likely stems from a read error. The chain links TRBV7-2 to TRBJ2-5; 8 bases are shared with TRBD1. This CDR3 is 15 amino acids long. CDR1 is SGHTA and CDR2 is FQGNSA in the germline V gene. The junction had 13 bases not matched to a gene; V was cut back by 5 bases and J by 8 bases. This chain's CDR3 is CASSPSGGQETTQYY. Written as DNA, the CDR3 is TGTGCCAGCAGCCCATCAGGGGGCCAAGAGACAACCCAGTACTAC.

V is TRBV4-1 and J is TRBJ2-5, with D uncertain. The CDR3 sequence is 14 residues long. From germline, CDR1 is MGHRA and CDR2 YSYEKL. Trimming cost V 2 bases and J 5 bases, with 12 bases left between them. This CDR3 reads CASSQRILQETQYF. The CDR3 DNA follows: TGCGCCAGCAGCCAAAGGATCCTCCAGGAGACCCAGTACTTC.

There are a few counts of this clonotype. Given a much more abundant clone one base away, this may be a read error. This chain joins TRBV7-8 and TRBJ1-2, with a weak D call TRBD1 (6 bases). Germline V gene lookup returns CDR1 SGHVS and CDR2 FQNEAQ. CDR3 length: 15 residues. CDR3 sequence (DNA): TGTGCCAGCACGCCACGGACAGCGTCTAACTATGACTACACCTTC. Its translation: CASTPRTASNYDYTF.

As to this clonotype: Since no conserved phenylalanine or tryptophan closes the CDR3, a read error is the likely cause. V usage is TRBV28 and J usage is TRBJ1-3; D not resolved. CDR1 is MDHEN and CDR2 is SYDVKM in the germline V gene. Trimming removed 6 bases from V and 0 bases from J, with 9 bases in between. This CDR3 has 14 amino acids. The CDR3 DNA reads as TGTGCCAGCAGCCGCATCAGCTCTGGAAACACCATATATCTT. Protein: CASSRISSGNTIYL.

This clonotype has at least ten counts. The chain is built from TRBV4-2 and TRBJ2-7; D remains ambiguous. Germline CDR1 reads LGHNA; CDR2 reads YNFKEQ. V was clipped by 0 bases and J by 6 bases, with 15 bases between them. CDR3 length: 15 amino acids. The CDR3 reads CASSQDNNPWGEQYF. CDR3 nucleotides: TGTGCCAGCAGCCAAGATAACAACCCCTGGGGCGAGCAGTACTTC.

About this clonotype itself: An end of the junction does not agree with germline; a read error may underlie this. The chain joins TRBV12-3 or TRBV12-4 to TRBJ2-1; TRBD1 is a possible D gene (6 bases). CDR3 length: 12 amino acids. The CDR3 DNA follows: TGTGTCAGCAGTTGCGGACAGAGTGAGCAGTTCTTC. Its protein product is CVSSCGQSEQFF.

Of note for this clonotype: Germline and junction disagree at one end, which may indicate a read error. The CDR3 DNA reads as TGCGCCACCAGCCAAACCAGGTCGACAGGACCCTCGGATACGCAGTATTTT. It translates to CATSQTRSTGPSDTQYF. The chain uses TRBV4-1 and TRBJ2-3, with a possible D match to TRBD1 (6 bases). CDR3 length: 17 residues. Germline CDR1 MGHRA, CDR2 YSYEKL.

This rearrangement joins TRBV7-9 to TRBJ2-3, with 7 nucleotides matching TRBD2. The V and J ends lost 5 bases and 1 base, in that order; junction bases with no gene match: 9. Germline CDR1 is SEHNR and CDR2 is FQNEAQ (reference sequence). This CDR3 region has 16 residues. The CDR3 DNA is TGTGCCAGCAGCGCCCCCCAGCGGGAAGGCACAGATACGCAGTATTTT. Its protein product is CASSAPQREGTDTQYF.

Regarding this clonotype: Germline is not matched at one junction end, which may reflect a read error. V usage is TRBV29-1 and J usage is TRBJ1-1, with 7 bases that match TRBD1. The CDR3 consists of 14 residues. Germline V CDR1 and CDR2: SQVTM, ANQGSEA. CDR3 DNA sequence: TGCAACGTTGGTATGGGCAGGGGGGATACTGAAGCTTTCTTT. Protein: CNVGMGRGDTEAFF.